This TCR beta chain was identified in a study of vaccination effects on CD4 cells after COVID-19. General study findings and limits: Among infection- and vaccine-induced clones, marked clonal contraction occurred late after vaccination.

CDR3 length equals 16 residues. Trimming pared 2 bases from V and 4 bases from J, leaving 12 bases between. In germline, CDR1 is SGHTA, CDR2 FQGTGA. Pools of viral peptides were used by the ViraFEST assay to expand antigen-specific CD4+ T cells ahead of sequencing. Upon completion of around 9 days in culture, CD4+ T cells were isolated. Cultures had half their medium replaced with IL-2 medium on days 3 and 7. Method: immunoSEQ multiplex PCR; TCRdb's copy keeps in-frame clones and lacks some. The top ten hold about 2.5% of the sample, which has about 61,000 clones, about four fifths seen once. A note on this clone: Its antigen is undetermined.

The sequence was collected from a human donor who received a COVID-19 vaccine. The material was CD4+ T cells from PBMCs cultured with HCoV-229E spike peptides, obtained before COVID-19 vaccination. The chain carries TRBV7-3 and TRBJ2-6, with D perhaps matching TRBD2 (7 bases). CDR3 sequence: CASSLGGASGANVLTF. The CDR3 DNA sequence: TGTGCCAGCAGCTTAGGGGGGGCCAGCGGGGCCAACGTCCTGACTTTC.